This T cell receptor (beta chain) was obtained from a study of cytomegalovirus exposure and HLA in healthy donors. The PCR used 60 Vbeta and 13 Jbeta primers. As processed by the authors: Some 9.9 million of 75 million to 85 million unique TCR beta chains were shared, per a later count. Sequencing was performed with immunoSEQ multiplex PCR; in TCRdb, only in-frame clones are kept and a portion is missing. V and J calls and clone size are as listed in that table; D and trimming were resolved from the DNA. The data show 220,000 or so clones, about 72% seen once. V was shortened by 4 bases and J by 7 bases, with 19 bases between the two germline ends. Germline V gene data show CDR1 as MGHDK and CDR2 as SYGVNS. This CDR3 is built from 15 residues.

This TCR came from a male donor in good health and CMV-seronegative. The chain has TRBV25-1 and TRBJ2-5, with D possibly TRBD2 on 5 matching bases. Sequencing input: PBMCs. The CDR3 coding sequence is TGTGCCAGCAGTGCCCCCGGACGGGGAATGGGGACCCAGTACTTC. Translating gives CASSAPGRGMGTQYF.